This T cell receptor (beta chain) is from a study of beta chain features in type 1 diabetes. About the study: Sorted cells examined across all samples numbered 107,917,701.

Of the isolated RNA, all was reverse transcribed, and so the sequenced material was expressed TCRB transcripts. Using immunoSEQ multiplex PCR, the repertoire was profiled, and TCRdb retains in-frame clones only, with some absent. The table lists fewer than 350,000 clones, around 20% of them singletons. Sequencing was performed on naive CD4+ T cells from blood. The receptor was isolated from a woman in her late teens or twenties in good health.

The CDR3 nucleotides are TGCGCCAGCAGCCAAGAACGGGGGAACACTGAAGCTTTCTTT. This encodes CASSQERGNTEAFF. The chain uses TRBV4-3 and TRBJ1-1; D is uncertain. V was shortened by 0 bases and J by 1 base, with 6 bases between the two germline ends. CDR3 length equals 14 residues. Looked up from germline, CDR1 is LGHNA and CDR2 is YSLEER.